This T cell receptor beta chain is from a study of human T cells and chemical hapten exposure. General study results and limits: After DPC sensitization, TCRs above 1 in 1000 frequency showed no change.

This clonotype was seen at least ten times. The antigen is unknown. Time point indicated: patch test 1, 2 weeks after DPC sensitization. Noted treatment: therapeutic diphenylcyclopropenone sensitization with weekly scalp DPC. TCRdb re-called the RACE reads with MiXCR, one entry per CDR3 protein. The repertoire holds about 49,000 distinct CDR3 sequences, around 9% seen once, with less than 5% in the top ten. The trim removed 1 base at V and 7 bases at J, leaving 9 bases unmatched. Germline lookup yields CDR1 DFQATT and CDR2 SNEGSKA (reference sequence). The CDR3 runs 16 residues. Here the sequenced sample was whole blood, taken in connection with sensitization to the hapten diphenylcyclopropenone (DPC). J is TRBJ2-1 and V is TRBV20-1; the match to TRBD2 covers 11 bases. This receptor was identified in a woman in her 50s with alopecia areata. Some clones in this sample may be carry-over from other donors' samples. In DNA, the CDR3 is TGCAGTGCTAGAGGGGGACTAGCGGAAGACAGGAATGAGCAGTTCTTC. Protein product: CSARGGLAEDRNEQFF.